The T cell receptor beta chain under discussion was sequenced for a study of T cell responses to AZD1222 COVID-19 vaccine. The wider study: Pooling covered second doses at about 4 or about 12 weeks.

The V gene's germline CDR1 is SEHNR and CDR2 FQNEAQ (reference sequence). The CDR3 is 14 residues long. Trimming removed 4 bases from V and 8 bases from J, with 14 bases in between. A note on this clone: The antigen is unknown.

This table comes from immunoSEQ multiplex PCR, and its TCRdb copy is limited to in-frame clones, with some not included. The table has 150,000 or so clones, under 95% seen once. Study observations and caveats: Only a handful of individuals given AZD1222 were seropositive at baseline. In a largely white British group with more females than males, clonal diversity was possibly underestimated. Repertoire collection took place solely once the T cell response had peaked.

This TCR was recovered from an adult in good health. This specimen consisted of peripheral blood, obtained on day 0 of AZD1222 vaccination. V and J are TRBV7-9 and TRBJ1-4; possible D gene TRBD1, 6 bases. The CDR3 loop reads CASSSRGGPEKLFF. CDR3 DNA: TGTGCCAGCAGCTCACGCGGGGGCCCGGAAAAACTGTTTTTT.